Below, 31 T cell receptor beta chains from the same sample are listed, as sequenced in a study of T cells in narcolepsy. Here immunoSEQ multiplex PCR was the method, and the copy in TCRdb shows in-frame clones only, minus some. The data show under 35,000 clones, about 90% seen once. The sequenced sample was memory (CD45RA-) CD4+ T cells from blood. The receptors derive from a human donor in good health.

The chain links TRBV19 to TRBJ2-7; 8 bases line up with TRBD1. This CDR3 region has 14 residues. The J segment lost 0 bases and the V segment lost 4 bases, leaving 2 bases of the junction unmatched. CDR1 is LNHDA and CDR2 is SQIVND in the germline V gene (reference sequence). CDR3 sequence (DNA): TGTGCCAGTAGTACGGACAGGGCCTCCTACGAGCAGTACTTC. Amino acid sequence: CASSTDRASYEQYF.

A note on this clone: Compared with germline, one end of the junction differs, possibly owing to a read error. The chain uses TRBV7-7 and TRBJ2-7, with 8 nucleotides matching TRBD1. This CDR3 comprises 16 residues. The germline V gene encodes CDR1 SSHAT and CDR2 FNYEAQ (reference sequence). The CDR3 loop is CASSLRSGTGFYEQYF. The CDR3 DNA reads as TGTGCTAGCAGCCTAAGGTCCGGGACAGGATTCTACGAGCAGTACTTC.

CDR3 in amino acids: CAWNRFQGDTIYF. CDR3 bases: TGTGCCTGGAATCGGTTCCAGGGTGACACCATATATTTT. The rearrangement links TRBV30 to TRBJ1-3; TRBD1 might be the D (5 bases). The germline gives CDR1 GTSNPN, CDR2 SVGIG (reference sequence). CDR3 length: 13 residues. V lost 4 bases and J lost 8, with 15 bases in between.

The chain carries TRBV11-3 and TRBJ2-1; 7 positions match TRBD2. The V gene's germline CDR1 is SGHNT and CDR2 YENEEA. The junction had 6 bases not matched to a gene; V was cut back by 1 base and J by 3 bases. CDR3 size: 16 residues. The CDR3 sequence: CASSLASGASYNEQFF. The CDR3 bases are TGTGCCAGCAGCTTAGCCAGCGGGGCGAGCTACAATGAGCAGTTCTTC.

J is TRBJ2-1 and V is TRBV21-1; the DNA was not compared with TRBD1, the D call given in the table. TRBV21-1 is designated a pseudogene. This CDR3 is built from 14 residues. CDR3 in amino acids: CASSKGDRGYEQFF. CDR3 nucleotides: TGTGCCAGCAGCAAGGGGGACAGGGGCTATGAGCAGTTCTTC.

This clone was detected once. The chain links TRBV30 to TRBJ1-2; D uncertain. V was trimmed by 1 base and J by 4 bases, leaving 22 bases between them. This CDR3 is built from 17 residues. The germline V gene has CDR1 GTSNPN and CDR2 SVGIG (reference sequence). CDR3 sequence reads: CAWSGNPGRSPVYGYTF. The CDR3 DNA reads as TGTGCCTGGAGTGGGAATCCGGGCCGTTCTCCCGTCTATGGCTACACCTTC. The whole variable domain, remainder taken from reference TRBV30 and TRBJ1-2, is SQTIHQWPATLVQPVGSPLSLECTVEGTSNPNLYWYRQAAGRGLQLLFYSVGIGQISSEVPQNLSASRPQDRQFILSSKKLLLSDSGFYLCAWSGNPGRSPVYGYTFGSGTRLTVV.

The chain joins TRBV19 to TRBJ2-7; D not resolved. V was cut by 0 bases and J by 2 bases, with 8 bases left in between. In germline, CDR1 is LNHDA, CDR2 SQIVND (reference sequence). The CDR3 length is 14 residues. The CDR3 DNA reads as TGTGCCAGTAGTATAGAGACGGGCCCCTACGAGCAGTACTTC. Its translation is CASSIETGPYEQYF.

This sequence joins TRBV6-6 and TRBJ1-6, with 7 positions matching TRBD1. V lost 6 bases, J lost 6 bases, and 8 bases stayed unmatched. Per germline, CDR1 MNHNY and CDR2 SVGAGI (reference sequence). This CDR3 has 15 residues. The CDR3 DNA is TGTGCCAGCAGGTACCAGACAGGGACTAATTCACCCCTCCACTTT. Translation: CASRYQTGTNSPLHF.

The V and J genes are TRBV7-2 and TRBJ2-3; D not certain. The CDR3 runs 15 residues. Germline V lookup: CDR1 SGHTA, CDR2 FQGNSA. V lost 3 bases, J lost 2 bases, and 12 bases lay in between. In nucleotides, the CDR3 is TGTGCCAGCAGCTTCGTGGGCTCTCTCACAGATACGCAGTATTTT. This sequence encodes CASSFVGSLTDTQYF.

The V and J genes are TRBV6-1 and TRBJ1-1; D is unresolved. The CDR3 contains 15 residues. The germline V gene has CDR1 MNHNS and CDR2 SASEGT. V was trimmed by 3 bases and J by 3 bases, leaving 14 bases between them. The CDR3 bases are TGTGCCAGCAGTGAGCACCTTGATGGCTACACTGAAGCTTTCTTT. It encodes CASSEHLDGYTEAFF.

Concerning this clone itself: At one end, the junction sequence differs from germline, possibly due to a read error. V is TRBV2 and J is TRBJ1-1, with D perhaps TRBD1 (6 bases). The CDR3 runs to 14 residues. The V gene's germline CDR1 is SNHLY and CDR2 FYNNEI. The CDR3 DNA is TGTGCCAGCAGCGAAGTGAGGGGGGGCACTGAAGCTTTCTTT. This encodes CASSEVRGGTEAFF.

This sequence joins TRBV19 and TRBJ2-2, with 7 bases identical to TRBD2. CDR1 LNHDA and CDR2 SQIVND come from the germline V gene (reference sequence). The CDR3 contains 15 residues. After removal of 7 bases from V and 4 bases from J, the junction contained 9 bases not matched to a gene. The CDR3 region is CASTQESGTTGELFF. The CDR3 nucleotides read TGTGCCAGTACCCAGGAGAGCGGGACCACCGGGGAGCTGTTTTTT.

The CDR3 region has the DNA TGTGCCAGCAGTCCCGACAGAACTTACTATGGCTACACCTTC. Residues: CASSPDRTYYGYTF. The genes are TRBV28 and TRBJ1-2; maybe TRBD1 (5 bases). The CDR3 extends over 14 amino acids. Germline V gives CDR1 MDHEN, CDR2 SYDVKM. Trimming removed 5 bases at V and 3 bases at J, with 13 bases between.

The chain is built from TRBV19 and TRBJ1-1; 10 nucleotides match TRBD1. J was trimmed by 1 base and V by 6 bases; bases with no gene match: 5. This CDR3 region has 15 residues. Germline CDR1 LNHDA, CDR2 SQIVND (reference sequence). For the CDR3, the DNA is TGTGCCAGTAGAATCGACAGGGGGCGGAACACTGAAGCTTTCTTT. Translating gives CASRIDRGRNTEAFF. Variable domain in full (rest from reference TRBV19 and TRBJ1-1): DGGITQSPKYLFRKEGQNVTLSCEQNLNHDAMYWYRQDPGQGLRLIYYSQIVNDFQKGDIAEGYSVSREKKESFPLTVTSAQKNPTAFYLCASRIDRGRNTEAFFGQGTRLTVV.

The chain employs TRBV6-1 and TRBJ2-7; D not certain. The CDR3 covers 13 residues. With 6 bases removed from V and 5 bases from J, the gap between germline ends came to 14 bases. Germline V lookup: CDR1 MNHNS, CDR2 SASEGT. The CDR3 bases are TGTGCCAGCAGGTCCCGTTTTCAGAACGAGCAGTACTTC. Its translation: CASRSRFQNEQYF.

The chain employs TRBV30 and TRBJ1-4; possible D gene TRBD1, 5 bases. Trimming took 0 bases from V and 5 from J, leaving 16 bases between them. CDR3 length: 16 residues. Germline CDR1 reads GTSNPN; CDR2 reads SVGIG (reference sequence). CDR3 DNA: TGTGCCTGGAGTGTAAGTTTCGACAGCTTAAATGAAAAACTGTTTTTT. It specifies CAWSVSFDSLNEKLFF.

The chain joins TRBV29-1 to TRBJ2-3, with 10 bases lining up with TRBD1. With 4 bases clipped from V and 2 bases from J, the junction kept 6 bases outside the gene matches. This CDR3 has 15 residues. Germline lookup yields CDR1 SQVTM and CDR2 ANQGSEA. CDR3 DNA sequence: TGCAGCGTTGGCTCCGGGACAGGGGTCACAGATACGCAGTATTTT. Amino acid sequence: CSVGSGTGVTDTQYF.

This clone appeared a single time. The chain combines TRBV19 with TRBJ2-1, with TRBD1 matching over 7 bases. The CDR3 loop spans 13 amino acids. The J segment lost 9 bases and the V segment lost 6 bases, leaving 8 bases of the junction unmatched. In germline, CDR1 is LNHDA, CDR2 SQIVND (reference sequence). The CDR3 loop reads CASRGGQITEQFF. The CDR3 nucleotides read TGTGCCAGTAGAGGGGGACAGATTACTGAGCAGTTCTTC.

The rearrangement links TRBV28 to TRBJ1-5; D not resolved. Germline loops: CDR1 MDHEN, CDR2 SYDVKM. There are 12 residues in the CDR3. V lost 7 bases to trimming and J lost 3 bases, with 7 bases between them. The CDR3 region has the DNA TGTGCCAGCACGGTGGCCAATCAGCCCCAGCATTTT. It yields the protein CASTVANQPQHF.

The CDR3 spells CASSPVMGYEQYF. The CDR3 DNA reads as TGTGCCAGCAGTCCCGTGATGGGGTACGAGCAGTACTTC. V usage is TRBV28 and J usage is TRBJ2-7; no firm D call. Trimming took 5 bases from V and 4 from J, leaving 12 bases between them. Germline CDR1 and CDR2: MDHEN and SYDVKM. This CDR3 region has 13 residues. The complete variable domain, with remaining parts taken from reference TRBV28 and TRBJ2-7, reads DVKVTQSSRYLVKRTGEKVFLECVQDMDHENMFWYRQDPGLGLRLIYFSYDVKMKEKGDIPEGYSVSREKKERFSLILESASTNQTSMYLCASSPVMGYEQYFGPGTRLTVT.

CDR3 loop: CASSVGVGKNTEAFF. The CDR3 nucleotides read TGTGCCAGCAGCGTAGGAGTAGGGAAGAACACTGAAGCTTTCTTT. The gene calls are TRBV9 and TRBJ1-1; unclear D gene. CDR3 size: 15 residues. Trimming shortened V by 0 bases and J by 1 base, and 10 bases separated the two germline ends. Germline CDR1 SGDLS, CDR2 YYNGEE.

This chain links TRBV19 with TRBJ1-1; 10 bases map to TRBD1. Germline V gene data show CDR1 as LNHDA and CDR2 as SQIVND (reference sequence). The junction had 5 bases not matched to a gene; V was cut back by 5 bases and J by 5 bases. There are 14 residues in the CDR3. CDR3 coding DNA: TGTGCCAGTAGTTTGGACAGGGGGATTACTGAAGCTTTCTTT. Its translation is CASSLDRGITEAFF.

The chain links TRBV28 to TRBJ1-2, with D hard to call. Per germline, CDR1 MDHEN and CDR2 SYDVKM. CDR3 length equals 11 residues. The V end was cut by 5 bases, the J end by 1 base, with 2 bases between. The CDR3 DNA reads TGTGCCAGCAGTCTTAACTATGGCTACACCTTC. Its protein is CASSLNYGYTF.

The J gene is TRBJ2-1, the V gene TRBV19, with no clear D. Trimming pared 6 bases from V and 9 bases from J, leaving 12 bases between. This CDR3 is 12 amino acids long. Looked up from germline, CDR1 is LNHDA and CDR2 is SQIVND (reference sequence). CDR3 DNA sequence: TGTGCCAGTAGCCCCGGTACGGGTGAGCAGTTCTTC. It is translated as CASSPGTGEQFF.

J is TRBJ2-1 and V is TRBV5-1; tentative D call: TRBD2 (6 bases). Deletions cut 4 bases from V and 1 base from J, with 12 bases between. The CDR3 has 15 amino acids. Germline CDR1 is SGHRS and CDR2 is YFSETQ. CDR3 DNA sequence: TGCGCCAGCAGCCGGATCAGCGGGTCCTACAATGAGCAGTTCTTC. The encoded protein is CASSRISGSYNEQFF.

The chain is built from TRBV7-9 and TRBJ2-1; no definite D call. CDR1 is SEHNR and CDR2 is FQNEAQ in the germline V gene (reference sequence). The CDR3 loop spans 14 amino acids. V lost 3 bases and J lost 3, with 9 bases in between. CDR3 DNA: TGTGCCAGCAGCTTTGTTTGGGGCTACAATGAGCAGTTCTTC. Translated, it gives CASSFVWGYNEQFF.

The CDR3 coding sequence is TGTGCCAGCAGCCAGACAGGAGTAAGGGACACTGAAGCTTTCTTT. Its translation: CASSQTGVRDTEAFF. The chain recombines TRBV6-5 with TRBJ1-1, with D possibly matching TRBD1 (6 bases). The CDR3 totals 15 residues. Per germline, CDR1 MNHEY and CDR2 SVGAGI. Trimming removed 6 bases at V and 3 bases at J, with 17 bases between.

This clone was recorded only once. The gene calls are TRBV27 and TRBJ1-5, with TRBD1 identical over 10 bases. V shed 5 bases and J 4 bases; nucleotides not matched to a gene: 8. CDR3 length: 16 residues. The germline V gene has CDR1 MNHEY and CDR2 SMNVEV (reference sequence). As DNA, the CDR3 is TGTGCCAGCAGTCCTCACGAGGGACAGGGGAATCAGCCCCAGCATTTT. This codes for CASSPHEGQGNQPQHF.

Turning to this clone: Sequence at one end of the junction differs from germline and may be a read error. This sequence joins TRBV7-7 and TRBJ2-7, with D possibly matching TRBD2 (6 bases). Germline V gene sequence: CDR1 SSHAT, CDR2 FNYEAQ (reference sequence). CDR3 length: 13 residues. The CDR3 sequence: CASSRGGMGEQYF. CDR3 in DNA: TGTGCTAGCAGCCGGGGCGGGATGGGTGAGCAGTACTTC.

The chain has TRBV7-6 and TRBJ2-2; D gene unclear. This CDR3 is 15 amino acids long. V was pared by 5 bases and J by 1 base, with 11 bases between. The V gene's germline CDR1 is SGHVS and CDR2 FNYEAQ. In DNA form, the CDR3 reads TGTGCCAGCAGCCTCTTGCCGCGGAACACCGGGGAGCTGTTTTTT. Translated: CASSLLPRNTGELFF.

The chain combines TRBV15 with TRBJ1-5, with TRBD1 identical over 7 bases. CDR3 size: 15 residues. Germline V gene sequence: CDR1 LNHNV, CDR2 YYDKDF (reference sequence). Trimming at V came to 0 bases and at J to 4 bases, leaving 3 bases not matched to a gene. CDR3 in amino acids: CATSREQGLNQPQHF. The CDR3 DNA follows: TGTGCCACCAGCAGAGAACAGGGGTTAAATCAGCCCCAGCATTTT.